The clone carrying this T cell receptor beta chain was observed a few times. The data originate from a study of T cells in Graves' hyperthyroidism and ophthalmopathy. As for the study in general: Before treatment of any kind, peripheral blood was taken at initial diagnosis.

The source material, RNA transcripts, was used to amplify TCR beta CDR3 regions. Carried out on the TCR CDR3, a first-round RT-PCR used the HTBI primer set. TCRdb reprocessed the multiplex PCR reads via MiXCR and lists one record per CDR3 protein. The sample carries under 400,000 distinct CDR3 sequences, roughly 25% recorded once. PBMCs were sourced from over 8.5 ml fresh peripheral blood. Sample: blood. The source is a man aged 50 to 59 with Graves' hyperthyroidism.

DNA for the CDR3: TGTGCCAGCGCGTCTGAGAGGGATTTTTTGGATGGCTACACCTTC. This codes for CASASERDFLDGYTF. The chain employs TRBV7-9 and TRBJ1-2, with unresolved D. V lost 8 bases to trimming and J lost 6 bases, with 22 bases between them. Per the germline V gene, CDR1 is SEHNR and CDR2 is FQNEAQ (reference sequence). This CDR3 has 15 amino acids.